The 2 T cell receptor beta chains below come from one sample, sequenced in a study of cytomegalovirus exposure and HLA in healthy donors. The PCR made use of 60 Vbeta and 13 Jbeta primers. This table comes from immunoSEQ multiplex PCR, and its TCRdb copy is limited to in-frame clones, with some not included. Among about 73,000 clones listed, roughly two thirds were seen once. The sample comprised PBMCs. Receptors originate from a woman in her forties or fifties in good health and CMV-seropositive.

The rearrangement uses TRBV9 and TRBJ1-3; no firm D call. V lost 3 bases and J 3 bases, leaving 10 bases between the germline ends. Germline V CDR1 and CDR2: SGDLS, YYNGEE. The CDR3 covers 14 residues. The CDR3 protein is CASSDRFDGNTIYF. CDR3 in DNA: TGTGCCAGCAGCGACCGGTTCGATGGAAACACCATATATTTT.

The V gene is TRBV7-6, the J gene TRBJ2-5; D is uncertain. V dropped 0 bases and J dropped 0 bases, with 5 bases sitting between them. This CDR3 has 14 residues. Germline V lookup: CDR1 SGHVS, CDR2 FNYEAQ. CDR3 amino acids: CASSLARNQETQYF. CDR3 bases: TGTGCCAGCAGCTTAGCGCGGAACCAAGAGACCCAGTACTTC.